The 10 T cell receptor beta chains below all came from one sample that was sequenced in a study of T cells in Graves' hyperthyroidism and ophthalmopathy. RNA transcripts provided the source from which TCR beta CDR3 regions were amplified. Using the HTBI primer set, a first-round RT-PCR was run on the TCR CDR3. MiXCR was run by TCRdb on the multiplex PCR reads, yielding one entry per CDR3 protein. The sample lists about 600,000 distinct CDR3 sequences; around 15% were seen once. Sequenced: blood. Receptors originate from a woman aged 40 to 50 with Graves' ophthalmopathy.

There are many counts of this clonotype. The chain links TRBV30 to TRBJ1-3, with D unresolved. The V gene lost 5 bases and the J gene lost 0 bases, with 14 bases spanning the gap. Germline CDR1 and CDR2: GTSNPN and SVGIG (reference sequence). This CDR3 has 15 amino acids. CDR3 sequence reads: CAWSLGLLSGNTIYF. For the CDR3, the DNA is TGTGCCTGGTCCCTGGGCCTGCTCTCTGGAAACACCATATATTTT.

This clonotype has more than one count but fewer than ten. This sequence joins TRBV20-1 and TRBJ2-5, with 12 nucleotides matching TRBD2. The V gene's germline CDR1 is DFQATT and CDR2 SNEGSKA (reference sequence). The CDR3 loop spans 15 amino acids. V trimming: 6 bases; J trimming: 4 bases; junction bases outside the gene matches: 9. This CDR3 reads CSARIPLAGGETQYF. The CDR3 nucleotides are TGCAGTGCCCGTATCCCACTAGCGGGAGGAGAGACCCAGTACTTC.

The CDR3 DNA is TGCGCCAGCAGCCAAGGGCCTACCCTGGGCACTGAAGCTTTCTTT. Its protein product is CASSQGPTLGTEAFF. The chain employs TRBV4-1 and TRBJ1-1, with unresolved D. Trimming cost V 1 base and J 4 bases, with 13 bases left between them. The CDR3 has 15 residues. Germline V gene data show CDR1 as MGHRA and CDR2 as YSYEKL.

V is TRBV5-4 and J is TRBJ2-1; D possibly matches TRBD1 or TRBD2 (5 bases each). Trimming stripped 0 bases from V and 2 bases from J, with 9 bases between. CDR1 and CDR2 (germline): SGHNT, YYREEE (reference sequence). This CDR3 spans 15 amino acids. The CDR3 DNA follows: TGTGCCAGCAGCTTGGGCAGGGAGACCTACAATGAGCAGTTCTTC. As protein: CASSLGRETYNEQFF.

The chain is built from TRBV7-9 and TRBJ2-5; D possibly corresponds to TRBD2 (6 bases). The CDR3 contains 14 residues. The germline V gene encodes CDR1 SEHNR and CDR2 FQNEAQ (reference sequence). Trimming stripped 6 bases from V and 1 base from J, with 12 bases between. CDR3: CASSIGGIQETQYF. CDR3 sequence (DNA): TGTGCCAGCAGTATTGGGGGGATCCAAGAGACCCAGTACTTC.

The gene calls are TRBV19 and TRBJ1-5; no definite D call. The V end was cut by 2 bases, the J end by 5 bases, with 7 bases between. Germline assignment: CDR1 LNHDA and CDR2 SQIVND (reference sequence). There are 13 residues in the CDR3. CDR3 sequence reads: CASSINVDQPQHF. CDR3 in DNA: TGTGCCAGTAGTATAAATGTGGATCAGCCCCAGCATTTT.

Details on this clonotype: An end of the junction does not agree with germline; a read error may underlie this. CDR3 residues: CASSLLGNPEALF. DNA for the CDR3: TGTGCCAGCAGCTTACTGGGCAACCCTGAAGCTTTATTT. This sequence joins TRBV7-2 and TRBJ1-1; D ambiguous. Germline V gene data show CDR1 as SGHTA and CDR2 as FQGNSA. This CDR3 spans 13 amino acids.

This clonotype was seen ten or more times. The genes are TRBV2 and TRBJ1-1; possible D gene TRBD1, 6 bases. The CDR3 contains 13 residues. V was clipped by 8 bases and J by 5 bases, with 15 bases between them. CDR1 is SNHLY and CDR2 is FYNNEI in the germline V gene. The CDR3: CASGFLGGTEAFF. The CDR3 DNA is TGTGCCAGCGGTTTTTTAGGGGGTACTGAAGCTTTCTTT. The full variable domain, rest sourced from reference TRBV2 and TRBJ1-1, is EPEVTQTPSHQVTQMGQEVILRCVPISNHLYFYWYRQILGQKVEFLVSFYNNEISEKSEIFDDQFSVERPDGSNFTLKIRSTKLEDSAMYFCASGFLGGTEAFFGQGTRLTVV.

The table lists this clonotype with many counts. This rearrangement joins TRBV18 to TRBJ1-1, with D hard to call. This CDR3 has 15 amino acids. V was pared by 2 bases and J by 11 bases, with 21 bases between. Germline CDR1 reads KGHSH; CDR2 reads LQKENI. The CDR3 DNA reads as TGTGCCAGCTCACCAAACTCGGGGAGGCAGGCTCGGGCTTTCTTT. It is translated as CASSPNSGRQARAFF. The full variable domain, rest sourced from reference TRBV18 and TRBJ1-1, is NAGVMQNPRHLVRRRGQEARLRCSPMKGHSHVYWYRQLPEEGLKFMVYLQKENIIDESGMPKERFSAEFPKEGPSILRIQQVVRGDSAAYFCASSPNSGRQARAFFGQGTRLTVV.

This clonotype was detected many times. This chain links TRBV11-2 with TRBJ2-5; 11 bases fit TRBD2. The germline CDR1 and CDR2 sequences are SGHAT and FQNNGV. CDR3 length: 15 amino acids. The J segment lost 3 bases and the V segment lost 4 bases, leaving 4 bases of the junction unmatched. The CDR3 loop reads CASSSLAGGKETQYF. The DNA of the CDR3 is TGTGCCAGCAGCTCTCTAGCGGGGGGAAAAGAGACCCAGTACTTC. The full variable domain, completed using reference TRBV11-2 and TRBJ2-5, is EAGVAQSPRYKIIEKRQSVAFWCNPISGHATLYWYQQILGQGPKLLIQFQNNGVVDDSQLPKDRFSAERLKGVDSTLKIQPAKLEDSAVYLCASSSLAGGKETQYFGPGTRLLVL.